The 24 T cell receptor beta chains given below trace back to one sample, sequenced in a study of early T cells in non-severe SARS-CoV-2 infection. One entry per CDR3 protein, called by TCRdb with MiXCR from the 5' RACE reads. The sample lists fewer than 55,000 distinct CDR3 sequences, under 7.5% seen once, with roughly 20% in the top ten. Here the sequenced sample was whole blood, taken at baseline. These receptors originate from an adult who was a healthcare worker with PCR-confirmed SARS-CoV-2 infection or an uninfected control (not recorded which).

The chain employs TRBV5-1 and TRBJ1-1, with D perhaps TRBD1 (5 bases). The germline V and J ends were trimmed by 4 bases and 5 bases, with 12 bases remaining between them. Germline V CDR1 and CDR2: SGHRS, YFSETQ. CDR3 length: 13 amino acids. The CDR3 nucleotides read TGCGCCAGCAGCATCAGGGAAGGGACTGAAGCTTTCTTT. Protein sequence: CASSIREGTEAFF.

The chain couples TRBV11-2 to TRBJ2-1, with TRBD1 matching 7 bases. The CDR3 consists of 16 residues. The germline CDR1 and CDR2 sequences are SGHAT and FQNNGV. J lost 4 bases, V lost 5 bases, and 11 bases had no gene match. The CDR3 DNA is TGTGCCAGCAGCAGCTACAGGGGACGGCGTTACAATGAGCAGTTCTTC. This codes for CASSSYRGRRYNEQFF.

At least ten counts were recorded for this clonotype. J is TRBJ1-1 and V is TRBV6-2 or TRBV6-3; 9 bases line up with TRBD1. The V gene end was trimmed by 4 bases and the J gene end by 5 bases; junction bases not matched to a gene: 2. The CDR3 is 13 residues long. The V gene's germline CDR1 is MNHEY and CDR2 SVGEGT. In DNA form, the CDR3 reads TGTGCCAGCAGTTGGACAGGGGAGACTGAAGCTTTCTTT. This codes for CASSWTGETEAFF.

The table lists this clonotype with many counts. The chain combines TRBV11-2 with TRBJ2-2; tentatively, D is TRBD1 (6 bases). CDR3 length equals 16 residues. V lost 3 bases to trimming and J lost 4 bases, with 15 bases between them. CDR1 and CDR2 from the germline V gene are SGHAT and FQNNGV. CDR3 nucleotides: TGTGCCAGCAGCTTGACCGGGACATCGATCACCGGGGAGCTGTTTTTT. It translates to CASSLTGTSITGELFF.

The chain combines TRBV30 with TRBJ2-7; D not resolved. CDR1 and CDR2 from the germline V gene are GTSNPN and SVGIG (reference sequence). V was cut by 0 bases and J by 4 bases, with 4 bases left in between. There are 11 residues in the CDR3. CDR3 in DNA: TGTGCCTGGAGTGTAATTTACGAGCAGTACTTC. This translates into CAWSVIYEQYF.

The chain links TRBV7-3 to TRBJ2-3; 12 bases line up with TRBD2. The V gene end was trimmed by 4 bases and the J gene end by 1 base; junction bases not matched to a gene: 3. This CDR3 has 16 amino acids. Germline values: CDR1 SGHTA, CDR2 FQGTGA. CDR3 in DNA: TGTGCCAGCAGCTCTAGCGGGAGGGCCGGCACAGATACGCAGTATTTT. Its translation is CASSSSGRAGTDTQYF.

About this clonotype: This could be a read error, since a much larger clone is one nucleotide away. This CDR3 is CASSQTTSGTNVLTF. The CDR3, as DNA: TGTGCCAGCAGCCAGACAACATCCGGGACCAACGTCCTGACTTTC. The chain has TRBV6-5 and TRBJ2-6; D perhaps matches TRBD2 (5 bases). Germline V lookup: CDR1 MNHEY, CDR2 SVGAGI. CDR3 length: 15 residues. With 6 bases removed from V and 8 bases from J, the gap between germline ends came to 17 bases.

Many counts were recorded for this clonotype. V usage is TRBV6-1 and J usage is TRBJ2-7, with D possibly being TRBD1 (6 bases). The V and J ends lost 2 bases and 6 bases respectively, with 8 bases between them. CDR3 length: 12 amino acids. Germline CDR1 reads MNHNS; CDR2 reads SASEGT. In nucleotides, the CDR3 is TGTGCCAGCAGTGAACAGGGGAGCGAGCAGTACTTC. Its protein is CASSEQGSEQYF.

This clonotype has more than one count but fewer than ten. The rearrangement joins TRBV7-2 to TRBJ2-1; 8 bases match TRBD2. Looked up from germline, CDR1 is SGHTA and CDR2 is FQGNSA. The length of the CDR3 is 15 residues. The V segment lost 0 bases and the J segment 8 bases; nucleotides outside the gene matches: 6. CDR3 loop: CASSLASGGLDEQFF. The CDR3 DNA reads as TGTGCCAGCAGCTTAGCATCGGGGGGGCTTGATGAGCAGTTCTTC.

At least ten counts were recorded for this clonotype. The CDR3 sequence: CASNTGGFEQFF. For the CDR3, the DNA is TGTGCCAGCAATACAGGGGGCTTTGAGCAGTTCTTC. V is TRBV6-2 or TRBV6-3 and J is TRBJ2-1, with 9 bases aligning to TRBD1. Unmatched junction bases numbered 4, after V lost 7 bases and J lost 9 bases. The germline CDR1 and CDR2 sequences are MNHEY and SVGEGT. The CDR3 spans 12 residues.

The V and J genes are TRBV5-1 and TRBJ1-1, with TRBD1 matching 7 bases. Per germline, CDR1 SGHRS and CDR2 YFSETQ. The CDR3 runs to 18 residues. With V trimmed by 1 base and J by 1 base, 13 bases remained unmatched. In nucleotides, the CDR3 is TGCGCCAGCAGCTTGTTTTCGCCGGGACAGATCAAGAACACTGAAGCTTTCTTT. This sequence encodes CASSLFSPGQIKNTEAFF.

This clonotype was observed many times. The gene calls are TRBV7-9 and TRBJ1-2; D gene unclear. Per the germline V gene, CDR1 is SEHNR and CDR2 is FQNEAQ (reference sequence). This CDR3 region has 14 residues. V lost 3 bases to trimming and J lost 7 bases, with 15 bases between them. CDR3 coding DNA: TGTGCCAGCAGCTTCGGCAGCCTCCGGGGTGGCTACACCTTC. Its translation: CASSFGSLRGGYTF.

This clonotype was seen repeatedly, ten times or more. J is TRBJ2-7 and V is TRBV2, with D unresolved. The germline V and J ends were trimmed by 6 bases and 2 bases, with 8 bases remaining between them. This CDR3 comprises 12 residues. Looked up from germline, CDR1 is SNHLY and CDR2 is FYNNEI. CDR3 sequence reads: CASSPGPYEQYF. For the CDR3, the DNA is TGTGCCAGCAGCCCGGGCCCCTACGAGCAGTACTTC.

This clonotype has ten or more counts. This chain links TRBV29-1 with TRBJ2-3; 7 nucleotides match TRBD1. V gave up 4 bases and J gave up 6 bases; unmatched junction bases: 7. The CDR3 has 13 residues. Germline V gene sequence: CDR1 SQVTM, CDR2 ANQGSEA. CDR3 sequence: CSVGQGREDTQYF. The CDR3 DNA is TGCAGCGTTGGACAGGGAAGGGAGGATACGCAGTATTTT.

The J gene is TRBJ2-7, the V gene TRBV6-6; 7 bases fit TRBD2. Germline lookup yields CDR1 MNHNY and CDR2 SVGAGI (reference sequence). Trimming at V came to 10 bases and at J to 4 bases, leaving 10 bases not matched to a gene. This CDR3 spans 13 amino acids. The CDR3 coding sequence is TGTGCCACCGACCGCGGGGGAGCTTACGAGCAGTACTTC. This sequence encodes CATDRGGAYEQYF.

This clonotype was seen repeatedly, ten times or more. The V gene is TRBV5-1, the J gene TRBJ2-1; 12 nucleotides match TRBD2. From germline, CDR1 is SGHRS and CDR2 YFSETQ. The junction had 6 bases not matched to a gene; V was cut back by 1 base and J by 7 bases. The CDR3 totals 16 residues. The CDR3 coding sequence is TGCGCCAGCAGCTTGCCGACTAGCGGGGGAGGGAATGAGCAGTTCTTC. Amino acid sequence: CASSLPTSGGGNEQFF.

This clonotype was detected only a few times. The genes are TRBV28 and TRBJ1-5; unclear D gene. V dropped 7 bases and J dropped 0 bases, with 10 bases sitting between them. CDR3 size: 14 residues. The germline V gene has CDR1 MDHEN and CDR2 SYDVKM. The CDR3 sequence is CASNGDYSNQPQHF. The CDR3 DNA reads TGTGCCAGCAATGGCGACTATAGCAATCAGCCCCAGCATTTT.

This clonotype showed up many times. V and J are TRBV11-3 and TRBJ1-2; no clear D. This CDR3 has 14 amino acids. The V gene lost 1 base and the J gene lost 4 bases, with 10 bases spanning the gap. CDR1 and CDR2 from the germline V gene are SGHNT and YENEEA. In DNA form, the CDR3 reads TGTGCCAGCAGCTTAGCTTGGCACCCCTATGGCTACACCTTC. Translation gives CASSLAWHPYGYTF.

This sequence joins TRBV4-1 and TRBJ1-4; a possible D gene is TRBD1 (5 bases). The CDR3 runs 13 residues. Germline V gene sequence: CDR1 MGHRA, CDR2 YSYEKL. Deletions cut 0 bases from V and 8 bases from J, with 7 bases between. CDR3 sequence: CASSQDWGEKLFF. The DNA of the CDR3 is TGCGCCAGCAGCCAAGATTGGGGGGAAAAACTGTTTTTT.

Details on this clonotype: This could be a read error, since a much larger clone is one nucleotide away. The chain combines TRBV7-2 with TRBJ2-1; 8 bases map to TRBD2. CDR1 and CDR2 from the germline V gene are SGHTA and FQGNSA. The CDR3 is 17 residues long. J gave up 0 bases and V 5 bases, and 9 bases lay outside the gene matches. Here the CDR3 reads CASSLKRGYNSYNEQFF. The CDR3, as DNA: TGTGCCAGCAGCCTGAAGCGGGGGTACAACTCCTACAATGAGCAGTTCTTC.

This clonotype was seen ten or more times. The CDR3 reads CASRHMNTEAFF. The CDR3 bases are TGTGCCAGCCGACACATGAACACTGAAGCTTTCTTT. The chain couples TRBV7-6 to TRBJ1-1; D unresolved. The CDR3 sequence is 12 residues long. CDR1 SGHVS and CDR2 FNYEAQ come from the germline V gene. V lost 8 bases, J lost 0 bases, and 7 bases lay in between. The whole variable domain, remainder taken from reference TRBV7-6 and TRBJ1-1, is GAGVSQSPRYKVTKRGQDVALRCDPISGHVSLYWYRQALGQGPEFLTYFNYEAQQDKSGLPNDRFSAERPEGSISTLTIQRTEQRDSAMYRCASRHMNTEAFFGQGTRLTVV.

The rearrangement uses TRBV12-3 or TRBV12-4 and TRBJ2-3; TRBD2 agrees at 13 bases. The V and J ends lost 6 bases and 6 bases, in that order; junction bases with no gene match: 9. The length of the CDR3 is 16 residues. Here the CDR3 DNA reads TGTGCCAGCAGCCCTGGACTAGCGGGAGTCTACGATACGCAGTATTTT. This sequence encodes CASSPGLAGVYDTQYF.

This clonotype was counted ten times or more. The chain couples TRBV3-1 to TRBJ2-5; D ambiguous. The CDR3 is 11 residues long. V lost 2 bases and J 4 bases, leaving 2 bases between the germline ends. The V gene's germline CDR1 is LGHDT and CDR2 YNNKEL (reference sequence). The CDR3 nucleotides read TGTGCCAGCAGCCAAACAGAGACCCAGTACTTC. Its protein product is CASSQTETQYF.

J is TRBJ1-2 and V is TRBV20-1, with 7 positions matching TRBD1. V trimming: 3 bases; J trimming: 2 bases; junction bases outside the gene matches: 9. Germline-derived CDR1 and CDR2 are DFQATT and SNEGSKA (reference sequence). This CDR3 contains 15 residues. CDR3 residues: CSARVTGQANYGYTF. The DNA for the CDR3 is TGCAGTGCTAGGGTGACAGGGCAAGCAAACTATGGCTACACCTTC.